These T cell receptor beta chains were read from a single sample in a study of vaccination effects on CD4 cells after COVID-19. This table comes from immunoSEQ multiplex PCR, and its TCRdb copy is limited to in-frame clones, with some not included. The sample has some 16,000 clones; about 80% are singletons. Their antigen targets remain unknown. Sample: CD4+ T cells from PBMCs cultured with HCoV-NL63 spike peptides, taken after COVID-19 vaccination. Source of these receptors: a human donor who received a COVID-19 vaccine. The conserved cysteine and the conserved F or W are not part of the CDR3 here. Each record gives: V gene, J gene, CDR3 protein.

v_gene: TRBV1; j_gene: TRBJ2-7; CDR3aa: TSSVGTPPSYEQY
v_gene: TRBV11-2; j_gene: TRBJ1-3; CDR3aa: ASTQEAPRGTIY
v_gene: TRBV30; j_gene: TRBJ1-3; CDR3aa: AWSVGNSVAAGNTIY
v_gene: TRBV3-1/TRBV3-2; j_gene: TRBJ2-2; CDR3aa: ASRRLAGGTGELF
v_gene: TRBV7-2; j_gene: TRBJ2-1; CDR3aa: ASSLVGTDNEQF
v_gene: TRBV3-1/TRBV3-2; j_gene: TRBJ1-2; CDR3aa: ASSQDARASNYGYT
v_gene: TRBV5-1; j_gene: TRBJ2-2; CDR3aa: ASSFGQPGELF
v_gene: TRBV15; j_gene: TRBJ1-2; CDR3aa: ATSREFRVGGYT
v_gene: TRBV7-2; j_gene: TRBJ2-7; CDR3aa: ASSPDVGGYEQY
v_gene: TRBV19; j_gene: TRBJ1-1; CDR3aa: ASSSQLMNTEAF
v_gene: TRBV9; j_gene: TRBJ1-4; CDR3aa: ASSPSPSALEKLF
v_gene: TRBV6-1; j_gene: TRBJ1-4; CDR3aa: ASSEVVGEKLF
v_gene: TRBV28; j_gene: TRBJ2-7; CDR3aa: ASNALAGFYEQY
v_gene: TRBV15; j_gene: TRBJ1-2; CDR3aa: ATSRVGANYGYT
v_gene: TRBV18; j_gene: TRBJ2-7; CDR3aa: ASSPGTSVSYEQY
v_gene: TRBV19; j_gene: TRBJ2-1; CDR3aa: ASSPLAGGGNEQF
v_gene: TRBV4-2; j_gene: TRBJ2-2; CDR3aa: ASSQESGGTTGELF
v_gene: TRBV5-1; j_gene: TRBJ1-2; CDR3aa: ASSLVGEPLNYGYT
v_gene: TRBV6-5; j_gene: TRBJ1-3; CDR3aa: ASRQRVPGNTIY
v_gene: TRBV30; j_gene: TRBJ2-7; CDR3aa: AWASSRSAYEQY
v_gene: TRBV30; j_gene: TRBJ2-7; CDR3aa: AWSKGLAGGPGEQY
v_gene: TRBV6-6; j_gene: TRBJ2-7; CDR3aa: ASSSSGTALYEQY
v_gene: TRBV2; j_gene: TRBJ2-2; CDR3aa: ASRTTRGYTGELF
v_gene: TRBV2; j_gene: TRBJ1-5; CDR3aa: ASRADGSQH
v_gene: TRBV6-1; j_gene: TRBJ1-1; CDR3aa: ASSEAWGSEAF
v_gene: TRBV19; j_gene: TRBJ2-2; CDR3aa: ASSLSERGGNFTGELF
v_gene: TRBV14; j_gene: TRBJ2-1; CDR3aa: ASSQGTSGKRAHEQF
v_gene: TRBV28; j_gene: TRBJ1-5; CDR3aa: ASSFPGPQH
v_gene: TRBV4-3; j_gene: TRBJ1-1; CDR3aa: ASSQLGGSLNTEAF
v_gene: TRBV6-5; j_gene: TRBJ1-2; CDR3aa: ASSRGQGINYGYT
v_gene: TRBV2; j_gene: TRBJ1-3; CDR3aa: ASSTPTTGEDTIY
v_gene: TRBV5-1; j_gene: TRBJ2-1; CDR3aa: ASSLAGVYNEQF
v_gene: TRBV7-2; j_gene: TRBJ2-3; CDR3aa: ASSEGRGTDTQY
v_gene: TRBV6-5; j_gene: TRBJ1-1; CDR3aa: ASSYSRETLNTEAF
v_gene: TRBV6-1; j_gene: TRBJ1-1; CDR3aa: ASSDQDRVNTEAF
v_gene: TRBV6-2/TRBV6-3; j_gene: TRBJ2-5; CDR3aa: ASSRKMGPGETQY
v_gene: TRBV7-7; j_gene: TRBJ2-2; CDR3aa: ASSPDSTGELF
v_gene: TRBV14; j_gene: TRBJ1-1; CDR3aa: ATHSRREGARNTEAF